Listed below are T cell receptor beta chains from one sample, sequenced in a study of glioma-infiltrating T cells. One entry per CDR3 protein, called by TCRdb with MiXCR from the multiplex PCR reads. Among around 350,000 distinct CDR3 sequences listed, roughly two fifths were seen once. The sample taken for sequencing was glioma tissue, nonneoplastic brain tissue, or PBMCs (not recorded which). The receptors shown here come from a human donor with low-grade glioma or glioblastoma, undergoing nonglioma brain surgery, or in good health (not recorded which). The CDR3 runs from the conserved cysteine through the conserved F or W. Clone size is shown for a subset of rows, as once, few, many or a class of expanded clone.

clone size,V gene,J gene,CDR3 protein
NA,TRBV7-8,TRBJ1-5,CASSLRSLGNQPQHF
many,TRBV6-1,TRBJ1-2,CASSPTGQGYYGYTF
many,TRBV28,TRBJ1-1,CASNYNRGVMNTEAFF
NA,TRBV7-3,TRBJ2-1,CASSLRDRVENEQFF
NA,TRBV6-6,TRBJ2-5,CASSYSRLAGGNTQYF
NA,TRBV7-6,TRBJ2-1,CASSSTAGTYNEQFF
few,TRBV6-5,TRBJ2-5,CASSSSGTRWETQYF
few,TRBV4-1,TRBJ2-4,CASSPSGTSDYIQYF
few,TRBV20-1,TRBJ1-2,CSAIKDRLIGYTF
NA,TRBV28,TRBJ2-3,CASSNGSGTDTQYF
NA,TRBV20-1,TRBJ2-3,CSARIPGRSTDTQYF
NA,TRBV20-1,TRBJ1-4,CSAITGTGNEKLFF
many,TRBV6-1,TRBJ1-5,CASNNQPQHF
NA,TRBV28,TRBJ1-1,CASSRMPWLLDSEAFF
NA,TRBV28,TRBJ2-2,CASSLAKGTGELFF
NA,TRBV20-1,TRBJ2-5,CSAGDSGRGETQYF
few,TRBV10-3,TRBJ2-5,CAIAGTPETQYF
NA,TRBV20-1,TRBJ1-1,CSQGDTMNTEAFF
few,TRBV28,TRBJ2-1,CASSLLGTGGPFSYNEQFF
NA,TRBV4-1,TRBJ1-5,CASSQGGFVGNQPQHF
many,TRBV6-2/TRBV6-3,TRBJ2-7,CASSQLAGASYEQYF
few,TRBV28,TRBJ1-2,CASSFYGGRDYGYTF
many,TRBV28,TRBJ2-1,CASSVPQEYNEQFF
once,TRBV27,TRBJ2-3,CASSPIYTWTRGIADTQYF
many,TRBV25-1,TRBJ2-7,CASSDYPGLAGDEQYF
few,TRBV27,TRBJ2-7,CASSSHTGSSYEQYF
few,TRBV11-2,TRBJ1-1,CASTDLRGWGNTEAFF
NA,TRBV27,TRBJ1-1,CASSSVPRGTEAFF
once,TRBV19,NA,CAGWGGSYGYTF
NA,TRBV24-1,TRBJ2-3,CATSKGQLGRTDTQYF
NA,TRBV12-3/TRBV12-4,TRBJ1-1,CASSLVARSGTEAFF
NA,TRBV20-1,TRBJ2-1,CSANGGDSYNEQFF
many,TRBV28,TRBJ2-2,CASSGHREISPGELFF
few,TRBV20-1,TRBJ2-1,CSARRYQRDYNEQFF
NA,TRBV7-2,TRBJ2-7,CASRPSVGHEQYF
many,TRBV6-1,TRBJ2-1,CASSKRAAPYNEQFF
NA,TRBV2,TRBJ1-1,CARRLTGRDTEAFF
few,TRBV4-2,TRBJ2-3,CASSQDLIGTGTDTQYF
NA,TRBV19,TRBJ2-1,CASSIWTSSYNEQFF
NA,TRBV4-1,TRBJ2-3,CASSQTSGSPDTQCF
NA,TRBV7-8,TRBJ1-2,CASSLAPRNYGYSF
many,TRBV7-2,TRBJ2-5,CASSSRDYQETQYF
NA,TRBV19,TRBJ2-1,CASSTYGRTYNEQFF
NA,TRBV28,TRBJ1-1,CASSQGRGFRTEAFF
NA,TRBV20-1,TRBJ2-7,CSAYSRYEQCF
NA,TRBV29-1,TRBJ2-3,CSGGGGFSSMLTDTQYF
NA,TRBV14,TRBJ1-2,CASSPNYGYTF
few,TRBV7-2,TRBJ2-1,CASGTSGSNNEQFF
many,TRBV28,TRBJ1-1,CASTGGIVNTEAFF
NA,TRBV25-1,TRBJ2-3,CASSFDPTGGVMDTQYF
few,TRBV20-1,TRBJ2-7,CSARDSDGKSYEQYF
NA,TRBV2,TRBJ1-2,CASSPRQNYGYTF
few,TRBV4-2,TRBJ2-6,CASSQAGAEGANVLTF
NA,TRBV15,TRBJ2-3,CATSFPGQGADTQYF
NA,TRBV2,TRBJ1-5,CASSEWEGVGNQPQHF
many,TRBV4-2,TRBJ2-7,CASSRDREQYF
NA,TRBV2,TRBJ2-3,CAISVYDTQYF
few,TRBV6-1,TRBJ2-7,CASTPKGRGVNEQYF
many,TRBV15,TRBJ2-1,CATSTRLREQFF
NA,TRBV7-2,TRBJ1-2,CAATVTARYTF